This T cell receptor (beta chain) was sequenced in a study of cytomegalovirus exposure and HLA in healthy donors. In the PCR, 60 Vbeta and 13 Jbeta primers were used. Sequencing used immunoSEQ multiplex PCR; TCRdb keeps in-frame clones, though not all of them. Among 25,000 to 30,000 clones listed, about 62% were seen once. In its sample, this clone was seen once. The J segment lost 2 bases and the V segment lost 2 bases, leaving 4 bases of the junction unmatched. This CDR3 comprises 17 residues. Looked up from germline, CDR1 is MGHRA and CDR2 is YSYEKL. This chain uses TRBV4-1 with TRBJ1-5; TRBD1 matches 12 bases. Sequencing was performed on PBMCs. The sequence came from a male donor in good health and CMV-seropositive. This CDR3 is CASSQTGTGGGNQPQHF. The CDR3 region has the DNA TGCGCCAGCAGCCAAACCGGGACAGGGGGCGGCAATCAGCCCCAGCATTTT.